In its sample, the clone carrying this T cell receptor (beta chain) was seen many times. Trimming left V 5 bases short and J 4 bases short, with 18 bases between. The germline V gene encodes CDR1 MDHEN and CDR2 SYDVKM. CDR3 length equals 15 residues. Method: immunoSEQ multiplex PCR; TCRdb's copy keeps in-frame clones and lacks some. The sample contains 42,000 or so clones, none of them singletons. This sample is part of a study of T cells after posttransplantation cyclophosphamide. The sample was PBMCs. The chain recombines TRBV28 with TRBJ2-7; the D gene is possibly TRBD1 (6 bases). This TCR came from a woman aged 50 to 60 in good health and a related stem cell transplant donor. The CDR3 bases are TGTGCCAGCAGTACTCGAACAGGGAGTTTATACGAGCAGTACTTC. Its protein product is CASSTRTGSLYEQYF.